This T cell receptor beta chain appears in the sequencing data of a study of T cells in Graves' hyperthyroidism and ophthalmopathy (dated by TCRdb to the late 2010s). Regarding the study in general: Peripheral blood samples were taken at the time of initial diagnosis, prior to any treatment. A discovery cohort of approximately 97 patients, 43 with Graves' ophthalmopathy and 55 to 60 with stable Graves' hyperthyroidism, was used to find distinguishing TCR V-J signatures. Whether ophthalmopathy could be predicted prospectively was tested in an independent validation cohort made up of under 20 hyperthyroidism patients plus 17 patients who later progressed to ophthalmopathy. For training and testing, the 100 or so patients in the discovery cohort were randomly divided in a 7:3 ratio. Thyroid tissue and blood T-cell repertoires from six Graves' hyperthyroidism patients were also compared in the study. Following sampling, methimazole starting at 30 mg daily was given to hyperthyroidism patients, and high-dose intravenous methylprednisolone was given to ophthalmopathy patients. According to the paper, TCR Vbeta CDR3 sequencing was carried out on over 130 peripheral blood samples, which came from more than 40 ophthalmopathy, under 80 hyperthyroidism and some 17 progressor patients.

The TCR beta CDR3 regions were amplified from the RNA transcripts. A first-round RT-PCR of the TCR CDR3 used the HTBI primer set with the Qiagen OneStep RT-PCR kit. A second multiplex PCR round built the libraries, followed by size selection and purification. Libraries were sequenced paired-end with 100 bp reads on an Illumina HiSeq2000. In the authors' own workflow: SOAPnuke was used to process the raw data, throwing out any read that contained adapters or uncalled bases, had a mean Phred below 15, or lacked an exact constant-primer or identifier match. COPE v1.2.5 was used to merge high-quality paired reads, and clonotypes were defined as unique nucleotide sequences. MiTCR v1.1 was used to align clonotypes to the IMGT TRBV, TRBD and TRBJ reference segments. Analysis was restricted to V-J combinations with a frequency above 0.0001, which covered 99.2% of repertoires. The TCS score was defined as F50 (clonal expansion) divided by E x V (chaos), with BLOSUM62-based TCRdist calculated between CDR3 peptides within each V-J. Welch's t-statistics and random forest reduced fewer than 600 V-J features to 13, which were used in a naive Bayes classifier (R e1071). The public reads were run again by TCRdb, first through fastp at Q25 and then through MiXCR, and only productive beta chains were kept. Every entry covers one CDR3 protein and lists the most common genes and DNA from its rows. For this entry, the V and J calls and clone size follow TCRdb and not the study's own pipeline. The sample table shows about 360,000 distinct CDR3 sequences, and under 15% are seen once. Clones ranked in the top ten supply over 8.5% of the sample.

This clonotype was picked up a small number of times. Its antigen remains unidentified. Within one base of it there is no much larger clone, and no base qualities were kept. Graves' hyperthyroidism was defined as stable when no progression to ophthalmopathy occurred over 18 months of follow-up. Hyperthyroidism patients were aged 18 to 65 years and newly diagnosed, with disease duration of less than 2 months. Any patient with an uncontrolled infection, another autoimmune disease, pregnancy or lactation was excluded. Diagnoses were established on the basis of clinical symptoms, serum thyroxine and TRAb, thyroid ultrasound, and orbital computed tomography. PBMCs were isolated from 8 to 10 ml of fresh peripheral blood by Ficoll-Paque density gradient centrifugation. Total RNA was extracted using Trizol reagent, and RNA quality was assessed on an Agilent 2100 Bioanalyzer. The full study reports these points: In validation, progression to ophthalmopathy was predicted by the model with roughly 71% sensitivity and around 76% specificity, a median of approximately 6.5 months before onset. Blood samples also contained most of the expanded thyroid clonotypes (frequency above 0.001), which suggests that blood repertoires may reflect thyroid immune responses. Sample size was not statistically predetermined, and investigators were not blinded to group allocation. A 13 V-J signature model separated ophthalmopathy from stable hyperthyroidism, with around 91% sensitivity and 81% to 82% specificity in cross-validation and 80%/75% in testing.

V loses 1 base of germline sequence and J loses 4 bases, and the interval between the two ends is 7 bases. Taken from cysteine to phenylalanine, the CDR3 has 13 residues. The kept DNA is CDR3 alone, 39 bases in frame from the first base. CDR1 and CDR2 (MGHRA, YSYEKL) derive from the germline V gene. Input material: blood. The receptor was derived from a woman aged 18-35 years with Graves' hyperthyroidism. This chain joins TRBV4-1 to TRBJ2-5; the D gene identity is not certain. The CDR3 in this case is CASSQGQRETQYF. At the DNA level, the sequence is TGCGCCAGCAGCCAAGGGCAGAGAGAGACCCAGTACTTC.